The entry below describes one T cell receptor beta chain. Its antigen is unknown. This sample is drawn from a study of OX40 agonist ivuxolimab in advanced cancers. Study information: Enrollees could have had prior anti-PD-1, anti-PD-L1 or anti-CTLA-4 therapy, which around 40% had received. General study points: Nonresponders, in some cases, also had low normalized T-cell clonal expansion. CD4+ and CD8+ blood T cells expanded clonally by week 6 at 0.1 to 3.0 mg/kg.

Clones were read by immunoSEQ multiplex PCR, and TCRdb kept only the in-frame ones, dropping some. This repertoire shows about 100,000 clones, roughly 90% found once; its top ten account for roughly 0.15%. The sample consisted of CD4+ or CD8+ T cells sorted from blood, taken in a trial of the OX40 agonist ivuxolimab. This TCR derives from an adult with an advanced solid tumor such as melanoma, head and neck, liver or kidney cancer.

CDR3 DNA: TGTGCCAGTAGTGCTCGGGACAGGGGTAGAGGGGAGCTGTTTTTT. Amino acid sequence: CASSARDRGRGELFF. The chain is built from TRBV19 and TRBJ2-2, with TRBD1 matching 10 bases. CDR3 length: 15 residues. V dropped 5 bases and J dropped 8; count of bases not matched to a gene: 8. CDR1 LNHDA and CDR2 SQIVND come from the germline V gene (reference sequence).